Listed below are T cell receptor beta chains from one sample, sequenced in a study of shared clonotypes between healthy human individuals. Profiled with immunoSEQ multiplex PCR; TCRdb holds only in-frame clones, not every one. The sample contains around 1.6 million clones, around 98% of which appear only once. Sequencing input: naive CD4+ T cells sorted from blood. The receptors shown here come from a man aged 25-40 years in good health. The CDR3 runs from the conserved cysteine through the conserved F or W. A D gene is named only where the DNA matches it firmly. For some rows the clone size is stated as once, few or many, or as a class when expanded; others skip it.

size	D	V	J	DNA	CDR3
.	.	TRBV5-1	TRBJ2-3	TGCGCCAGCAAGAGTAGATCGACAGATACGCAGTATTTT	CASKSRSTDTQYF
.	.	TRBV7-9	TRBJ1-1	TGTGCCAGCAGCTTAGGCCCAAGCGAAGCTTTCTTT	CASSLGPSEAFF
.	.	TRBV6-1	TRBJ2-1	TGTGCCAGCGCCCATTCGGGCGGGTCTTACAATGAGCAGTTCTTC	CASAHSGGSYNEQFF
.	.	TRBV28	TRBJ2-3	TGTGCCAGCAAGGGGTTTTATACGCAGTATTTT	CASKGFYTQYF
.	TRBD1	TRBV5-1	TRBJ1-1	TGCGCCAGCAGCTTGGGACAGGGCCTGAACACTGAAGCTTTCTTT	CASSLGQGLNTEAFF
.	.	TRBV7-8	TRBJ2-5	TGTGCCAGCAGCCCGACCTTATTCCAAAGGAAGGAGACCCAGTACTTC	CASSPTLFQRKETQYF
.	TRBD1	TRBV27	TRBJ2-7	TGTGCCAGCAGTCAGGACAGGCTGTCCTACGAGCAGTACTTC	CASSQDRLSYEQYF
.	.	TRBV5-1	TRBJ1-1	TGCGCCAGCAGCTTGGACTCCACTGAAGCTTTCTTT	CASSLDSTEAFF
once	TRBD1	TRBV15	TRBJ2-2	TGTGCCACCAGCCCCGGATTCGGGACAGCCACCGGGGAGCTGTTTTTT	CATSPGFGTATGELFF
.	.	TRBV5-1	TRBJ2-5	TGCGCCAGCAGCATATCGGACGGCGAGGAGACCCAGTACTTC	CASSISDGEETQYF
.	.	TRBV28	TRBJ2-3	TGTGCCAGCAGGCGGGCAGATACGCAGTATTTT	CASRRADTQYF
.	TRBD1	TRBV19	TRBJ2-7	TGTGCCAGTAGTATCACTCACACCGGGACAGTGCTGGAGCAGTACTTC	CASSITHTGTVLEQYF
.	TRBD1	TRBV6-6	TRBJ1-1	TGTGCCAGCAGTCGACAGGGGGGAACTGAAGCTTTCTTT	CASSRQGGTEAFF
.	TRBD2	TRBV9	TRBJ2-2	TGTGCCAGCAGCGATAGCGGGAGGTTAAACACCGGGGAGCTGTTTTTT	CASSDSGRLNTGELFF
.	.	TRBV7-9	TRBJ2-4	TGTGCCAGCAGCTACCAAGTAGCCAAAAACATTCAGTACTTC	CASSYQVAKNIQYF
.	TRBD1	TRBV5-4	TRBJ2-7	TGTGCCAGCAGCTTGGGCGGGACAGGGGCCCTCGAGCAGTACTTC	CASSLGGTGALEQYF
.	.	TRBV9	TRBJ2-2	TGTGCCAGCAGCGTCATGGGGAGGCGTCCTAACACCGGGGAGCTGTTTTTT	CASSVMGRRPNTGELFF
.	TRBD2	TRBV19	TRBJ2-1	TGTGGGCGGGAGGCACAAAAATCCTACAATGAGCAGTTCTTC	CGREAQKSYNEQFF
.	TRBD2	TRBV28	TRBJ2-7	TGTGCCAGCAGACCGGGACTAGCCACCCTAGGCTACGAGCAGTACTTC	CASRPGLATLGYEQYF
.	.	TRBV7-9	TRBJ2-3	TGTGCCAGCAGCCCCGACAGGGACTGGGATACGCAGTATTTT	CASSPDRDWDTQYF
.	.	TRBV5-1	TRBJ2-1	TGCGCCAGCAGCTTGGGGGCAGGGATTAATGAGCAGTTCTTC	CASSLGAGINEQFF
.	TRBD1	TRBV5-1	TRBJ1-3	TGCGCCAGCAGCTTGATGACCGGGACAGTCAGCTCTGGAAACACCATATATTTT	CASSLMTGTVSSGNTIYF
.	.	TRBV7-9	TRBJ2-2	TGTGCCAGCAGCACCCTTACCGGGGACGGGGCGAACACCGGGGAGCTGTTTTTT	CASSTLTGDGANTGELFF
.	.	TRBV5-1	TRBJ1-1	TGCGCCAGCAGCCGCCCTGGGTCTGAAGCTTTCTTT	CASSRPGSEAFF
.	.	TRBV25-1	TRBJ1-3	TGTGCCAGCATGCCAACTACAGATCGCTCTGGAAACACCATATATTTT	CASMPTTDRSGNTIYF
once	.	TRBV7-9	TRBJ2-2	TGTGCCAGCAGCAAAGTGGGGTGGAGCACCGGGGAGCTGTTTTTT	CASSKVGWSTGELFF
.	.	TRBV6-1	TRBJ1-1	TGTGCCAGCAGTGAAGGGACTGAAGCTTTCTTT	CASSEGTEAFF
.	TRBD1	TRBV7-2	TRBJ1-2	TGTGCCAGCAGCTCGGACAGGGGACTAGGTGGCTACACCTTC	CASSSDRGLGGYTF
.	TRBD2	TRBV5-1	TRBJ2-5	TGCGCCAGCAGCTTGGGGGTAGCGGGAGGGCTGGAGACCCAGTACTTC	CASSLGVAGGLETQYF